This T cell receptor (beta chain) was found in a study of blood T cell repertoires in COVID-19. Study details: The United States, Italy and Spain provided the acute and convalescent COVID-19 samples. T cells, B-cell-depleted T cells, or PBMCs provided the cDNA or gDNA that served as material.

This CDR3 contains 16 residues. Per germline, CDR1 MDHEN and CDR2 SYDVKM. The V gene end was trimmed by 6 bases and the J gene end by 9 bases; junction bases not matched to a gene: 12. Source study methods: Using reference gene primer amplification, nucleated cell counts were estimated. Using immunoSEQ multiplex PCR, the repertoire was profiled, and TCRdb retains in-frame clones only, with some absent. D and trimming were read from the DNA, whereas the V and J calls and clone size are those reported in that table. The data show over 120,000 clones, with approximately 88% seen just once and 4.5% to 6% held by the top ten.

Sequencing was done on a sample of peripheral blood. This chain joins TRBV28 and TRBJ2-4, with TRBD1 matching 12 bases. The sequence derives from a human donor in a cohort sampled during active COVID-19. The CDR3 nucleotides are TGTGCCAGCAGATACCCGGGACAGGGGGCGCAGGCCATTCAGTACTTC. Its translation is CASRYPGQGAQAIQYF.